This passage covers 3 T cell receptor beta chains from one sample sequenced in a study of Graves' ophthalmopathy and Graves' hyperthyroidism. The TCR beta CDR3 regions underwent amplification from RNA transcripts. RT-PCR in the first round used HTBI primers; a second-round multiplex PCR followed. From the multiplex PCR reads, TCRdb called clonotypes with MiXCR, one entry per CDR3 protein. The sample carries around 1,200,000 distinct CDR3 sequences, 36% recorded once. Sequencing was carried out using peripheral blood or thyroid tissue (not recorded which). The origin of the receptors is an adult man with Graves' hyperthyroidism.

The CDR3 protein is CASSSVGGVERYEQYF. The DNA of the CDR3 is TGTGCCAGCAGCTCTGTCGGCGGGGTCGAACGGTACGAGCAGTACTTC. V usage is TRBV7-9 and J usage is TRBJ2-7, with a possible D match to TRBD2 (6 bases). With 4 bases removed from V and 4 bases from J, the gap between germline ends came to 20 bases. The germline V gene encodes CDR1 SEHNR and CDR2 FQNEAQ (reference sequence). This CDR3 is 16 amino acids long.

V gene TRBV7-9 combines with J gene TRBJ1-4; D unresolved. Trimming left V 4 bases short and J 8 bases short, with 20 bases between. This CDR3 is built from 16 residues. Germline assignment: CDR1 SEHNR and CDR2 FQNEAQ (reference sequence). The CDR3 loop reads CASSSEPRPGNEKLFF. In DNA form, the CDR3 reads TGTGCCAGCAGCTCGGAACCTAGACCGGGTAACGAAAAACTGTTTTTT. Complete variable domain (other parts from reference TRBV7-9 and TRBJ1-4): DTGVSQNPRHKITKRGQNVTFRCDPISEHNRLYWYRQTLGQGPEFLTYFQNEAQLEKSRLLSDRFSAERPKGSFSTLEIQRTEQGDSAMYLCASSSEPRPGNEKLFFGSGTQLSVL.

This clonotype came up a few times. V and J are TRBV28 and TRBJ1-2, with no clear D. The CDR3 is made up of 14 amino acids. The germline V gene has CDR1 MDHEN and CDR2 SYDVKM. Trimming removed 8 bases at V and 2 bases at J, with 15 bases between. This chain's CDR3 is CASGHRAVNYGYTF. CDR3 DNA: TGTGCCAGCGGGCATCGAGCAGTCAACTATGGCTACACCTTC.